This T cell receptor (beta chain) was identified in a study of shared clonotypes between healthy human individuals. Using immunoSEQ multiplex PCR, the repertoire was profiled, and TCRdb retains in-frame clones only, with some absent. The data show more than 2,000,000 clones, roughly 92% seen once. V was clipped by 4 bases and J by 2 bases; unmatched bases: 8. Germline values: CDR1 SGHDT, CDR2 YYEEEE. The CDR3 runs to 17 residues. The chain uses TRBV5-6 and TRBJ1-3, with 11 bases identical to TRBD1. This TCR was sampled from a young man in good health. Material for sequencing was naive CD4+ T cells sorted from blood. Described subset: CD45RA+ positively selected. The CDR3 loop is CASSAGTGGSPGNTIYF. CDR3 DNA: TGTGCCAGCAGCGCGGGGACAGGGGGTTCCCCTGGAAACACCATATATTTT. Filled out from reference TRBV5-6 and TRBJ1-3, the complete variable domain reads DAGVTQSPTHLIKTRGQQVTLRCSPKSGHDTVSWYQQALGQGPQFIFQYYEEEERQRGNFPDRFSGHQFPNYSSELNVNALLLGDSALYLCASSAGTGGSPGNTIYFGEGSWLTVV.